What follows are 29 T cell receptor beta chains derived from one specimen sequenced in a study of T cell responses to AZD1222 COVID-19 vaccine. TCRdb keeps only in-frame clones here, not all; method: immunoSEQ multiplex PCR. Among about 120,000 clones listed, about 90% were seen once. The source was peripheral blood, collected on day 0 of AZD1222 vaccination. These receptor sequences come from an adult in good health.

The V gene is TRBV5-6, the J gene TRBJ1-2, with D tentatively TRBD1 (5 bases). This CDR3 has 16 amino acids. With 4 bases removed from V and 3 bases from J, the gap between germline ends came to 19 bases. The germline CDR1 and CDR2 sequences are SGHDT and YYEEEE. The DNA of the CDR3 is TGTGCCAGCAGCCCGGGGCAGGGAAGAGGGTACTATGGCTACACCTTC. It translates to CASSPGQGRGYYGYTF.

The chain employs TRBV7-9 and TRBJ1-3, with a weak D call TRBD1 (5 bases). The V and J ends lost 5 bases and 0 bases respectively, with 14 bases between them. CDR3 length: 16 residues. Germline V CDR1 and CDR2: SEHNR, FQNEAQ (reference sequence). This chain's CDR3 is CASSPPGPSSGNTIYF. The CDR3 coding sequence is TGTGCCAGCAGCCCCCCAGGGCCCAGCTCTGGAAACACCATATATTTT.

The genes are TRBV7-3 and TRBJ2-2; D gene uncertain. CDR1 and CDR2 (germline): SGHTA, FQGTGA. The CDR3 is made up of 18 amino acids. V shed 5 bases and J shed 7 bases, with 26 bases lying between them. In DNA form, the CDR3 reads TGTGCCAGCAGCAATGGCGGCAGATCCCCTTCAGGAGTCGGGGAGCTGTTTTTT. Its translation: CASSNGGRSPSGVGELFF.

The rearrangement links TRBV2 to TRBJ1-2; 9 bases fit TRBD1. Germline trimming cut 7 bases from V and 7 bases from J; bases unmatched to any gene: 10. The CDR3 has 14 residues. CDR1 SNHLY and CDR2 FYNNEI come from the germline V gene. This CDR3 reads CASIFRDRDGGYTF. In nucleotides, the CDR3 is TGTGCCAGCATATTCCGGGACAGGGATGGTGGCTACACCTTC.

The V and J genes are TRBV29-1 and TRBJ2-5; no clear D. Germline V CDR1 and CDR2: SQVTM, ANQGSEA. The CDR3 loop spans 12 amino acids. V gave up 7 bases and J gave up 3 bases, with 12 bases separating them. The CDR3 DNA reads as TGCAGCGGCGTTGGCAGAGAAGAGACCCAGTACTTC. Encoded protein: CSGVGREETQYF.

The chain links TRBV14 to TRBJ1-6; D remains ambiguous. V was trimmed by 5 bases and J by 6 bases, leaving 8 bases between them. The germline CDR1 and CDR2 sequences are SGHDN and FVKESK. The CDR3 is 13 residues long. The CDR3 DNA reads TGTGCCAGCAGCTTGTGGGGTAATTCACCCCTCCACTTT. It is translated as CASSLWGNSPLHF.

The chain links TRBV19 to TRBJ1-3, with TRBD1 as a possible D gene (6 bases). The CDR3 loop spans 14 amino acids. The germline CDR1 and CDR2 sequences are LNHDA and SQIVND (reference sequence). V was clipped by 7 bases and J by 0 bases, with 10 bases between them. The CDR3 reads CASKRDISGNTIYF. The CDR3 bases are TGTGCCAGTAAACGGGACATCTCTGGAAACACCATATATTTT.

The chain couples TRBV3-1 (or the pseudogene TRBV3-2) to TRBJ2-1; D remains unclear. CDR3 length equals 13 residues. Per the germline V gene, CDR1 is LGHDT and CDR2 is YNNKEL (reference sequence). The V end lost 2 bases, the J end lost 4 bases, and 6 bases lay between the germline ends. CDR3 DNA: TGTGCCAGCAGCCAAAGCGTTTACAATGAGCAGTTCTTC. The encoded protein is CASSQSVYNEQFF.

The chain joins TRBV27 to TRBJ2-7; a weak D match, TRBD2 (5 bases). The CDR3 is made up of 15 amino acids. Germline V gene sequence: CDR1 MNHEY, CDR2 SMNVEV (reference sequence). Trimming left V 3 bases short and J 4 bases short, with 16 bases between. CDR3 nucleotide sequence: TGTGCCAGCAGTTTTGGCCAGGATGGACTTTACGAGCAGTACTTC. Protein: CASSFGQDGLYEQYF.

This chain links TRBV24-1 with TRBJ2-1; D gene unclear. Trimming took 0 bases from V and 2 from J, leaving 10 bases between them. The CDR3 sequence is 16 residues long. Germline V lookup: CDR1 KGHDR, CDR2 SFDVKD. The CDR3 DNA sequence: TGTGCCACCAGTGATTTGAGGACCCGGCCCTACAATGAGCAGTTCTTC. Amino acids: CATSDLRTRPYNEQFF.

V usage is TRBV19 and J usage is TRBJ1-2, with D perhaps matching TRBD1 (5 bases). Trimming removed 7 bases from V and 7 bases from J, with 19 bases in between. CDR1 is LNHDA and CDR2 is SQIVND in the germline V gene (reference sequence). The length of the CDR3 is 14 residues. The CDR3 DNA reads TGTGCCAGTAACGGGGGGACGGGGCCCTTTGGCTACACCTTC. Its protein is CASNGGTGPFGYTF.

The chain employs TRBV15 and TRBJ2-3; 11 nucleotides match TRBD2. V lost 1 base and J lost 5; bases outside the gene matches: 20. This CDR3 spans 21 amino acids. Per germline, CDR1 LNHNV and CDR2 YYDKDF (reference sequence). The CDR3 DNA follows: TGTGCCACCAGCAGAGGAGGGATAGAACAGTTACTAGCGGGAGCCCTAGATACGCAGTATTTT. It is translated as CATSRGGIEQLLAGALDTQYF.

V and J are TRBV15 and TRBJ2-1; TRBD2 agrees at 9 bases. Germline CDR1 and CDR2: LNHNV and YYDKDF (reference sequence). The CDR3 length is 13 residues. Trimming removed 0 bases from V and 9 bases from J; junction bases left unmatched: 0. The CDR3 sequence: CATSREAGGEQFF. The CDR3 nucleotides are TGTGCCACCAGCAGAGAAGCGGGAGGTGAGCAGTTCTTC.

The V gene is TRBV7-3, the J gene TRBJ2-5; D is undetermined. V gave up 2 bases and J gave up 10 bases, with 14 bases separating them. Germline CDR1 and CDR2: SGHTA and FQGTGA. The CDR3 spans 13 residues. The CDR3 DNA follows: TGTGCCAGCAGCTTATCTAGTGTGGGGTTCCAGTACTTC. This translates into CASSLSSVGFQYF.

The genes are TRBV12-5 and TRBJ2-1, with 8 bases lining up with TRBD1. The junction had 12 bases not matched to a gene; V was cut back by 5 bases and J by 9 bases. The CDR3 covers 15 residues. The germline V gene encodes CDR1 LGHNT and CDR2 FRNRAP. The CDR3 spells CASGVFQGAQGEQFF. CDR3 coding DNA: TGTGCTAGTGGTGTTTTCCAGGGGGCTCAGGGTGAGCAGTTCTTC.

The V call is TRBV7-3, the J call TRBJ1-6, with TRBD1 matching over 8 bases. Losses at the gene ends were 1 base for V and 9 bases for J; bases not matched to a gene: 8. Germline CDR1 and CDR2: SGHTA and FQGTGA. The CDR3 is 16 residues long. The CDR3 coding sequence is TGTGCCAGCAGCTTAAGCCCGACAGGGGTTGGTTCACCCCTCCACTTT. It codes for CASSLSPTGVGSPLHF. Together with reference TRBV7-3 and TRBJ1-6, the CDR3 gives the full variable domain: GAGVSQTPSNKVTEKGKYVELRCDPISGHTALYWYRQSLGQGPEFLIYFQGTGAADDSGLPNDRFFAVRPEGSVSTLKIQRTERGDSAVYLCASSLSPTGVGSPLHFGNGTRLTVT.

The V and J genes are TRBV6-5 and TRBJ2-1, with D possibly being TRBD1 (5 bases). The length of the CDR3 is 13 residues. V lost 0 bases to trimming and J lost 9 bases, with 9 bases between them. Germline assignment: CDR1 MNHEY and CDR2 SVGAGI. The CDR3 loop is CASSYSMGLEQFF. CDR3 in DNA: TGTGCCAGCAGTTACTCGATGGGGCTTGAGCAGTTCTTC.

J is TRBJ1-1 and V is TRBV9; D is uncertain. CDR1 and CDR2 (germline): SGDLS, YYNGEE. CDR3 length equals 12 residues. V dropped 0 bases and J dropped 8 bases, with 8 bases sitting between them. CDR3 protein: CASSVVEGEAFF. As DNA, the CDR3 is TGTGCCAGCAGCGTAGTCGAAGGGGAAGCTTTCTTT.

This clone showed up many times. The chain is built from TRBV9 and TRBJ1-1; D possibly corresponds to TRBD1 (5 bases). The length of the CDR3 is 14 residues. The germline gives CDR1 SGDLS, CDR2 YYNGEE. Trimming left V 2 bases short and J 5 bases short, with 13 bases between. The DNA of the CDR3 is TGTGCCAGCAGCGTCGGGGTGCCAGGGACTGAAGCTTTCTTT. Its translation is CASSVGVPGTEAFF. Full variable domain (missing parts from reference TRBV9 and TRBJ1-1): DSGVTQTPKHLITATGQRVTLRCSPRSGDLSVYWYQQSLDQGLQFLIQYYNGEERAKGNILERFSAQQFPDLHSELNLSSLELGDSALYFCASSVGVPGTEAFFGQGTRLTVV.

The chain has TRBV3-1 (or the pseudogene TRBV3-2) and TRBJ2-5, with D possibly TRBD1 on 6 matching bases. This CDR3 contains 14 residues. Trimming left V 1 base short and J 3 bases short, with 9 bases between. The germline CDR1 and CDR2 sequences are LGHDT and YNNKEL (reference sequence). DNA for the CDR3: TGTGCCAGCAGCCAAGCTGCAGGGGAAGAGACCCAGTACTTC. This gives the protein CASSQAAGEETQYF.

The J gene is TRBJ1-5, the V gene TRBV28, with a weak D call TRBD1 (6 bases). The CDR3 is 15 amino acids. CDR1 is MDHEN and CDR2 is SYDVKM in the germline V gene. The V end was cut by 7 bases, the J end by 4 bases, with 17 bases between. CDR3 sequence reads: CASTPRWGLNQPQHF. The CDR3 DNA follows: TGTGCCAGCACCCCCCGTTGGGGGCTGAATCAGCCCCAGCATTTT.

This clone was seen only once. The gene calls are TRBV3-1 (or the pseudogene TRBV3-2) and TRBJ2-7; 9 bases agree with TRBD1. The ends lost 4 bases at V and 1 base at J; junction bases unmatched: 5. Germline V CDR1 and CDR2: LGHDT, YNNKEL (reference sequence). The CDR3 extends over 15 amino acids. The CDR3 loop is CASSPWTGASYEQYF. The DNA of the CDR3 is TGTGCCAGCAGCCCCTGGACAGGGGCGTCCTACGAGCAGTACTTC.

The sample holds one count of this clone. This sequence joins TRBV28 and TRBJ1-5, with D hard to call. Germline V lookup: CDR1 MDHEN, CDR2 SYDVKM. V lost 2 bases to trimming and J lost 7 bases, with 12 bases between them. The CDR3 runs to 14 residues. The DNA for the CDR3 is TGTGCCAGCAGTTTAGGTGGCTCCAGACAGCCCCAGCATTTT. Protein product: CASSLGGSRQPQHF. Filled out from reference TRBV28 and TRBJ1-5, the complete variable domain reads DVKVTQSSRYLVKRTGEKVFLECVQDMDHENMFWYRQDPGLGLRLIYFSYDVKMKEKGDIPEGYSVSREKKERFSLILESASTNQTSMYLCASSLGGSRQPQHFGDGTRLSIL.

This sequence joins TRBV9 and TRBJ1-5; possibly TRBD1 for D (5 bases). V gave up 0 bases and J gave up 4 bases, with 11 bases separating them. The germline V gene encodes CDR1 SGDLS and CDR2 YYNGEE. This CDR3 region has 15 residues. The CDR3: CASSVDGGENQPQHF. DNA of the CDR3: TGTGCCAGCAGCGTAGATGGAGGGGAAAATCAGCCCCAGCATTTT. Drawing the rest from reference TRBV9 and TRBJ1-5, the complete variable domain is DSGVTQTPKHLITATGQRVTLRCSPRSGDLSVYWYQQSLDQGLQFLIQYYNGEERAKGNILERFSAQQFPDLHSELNLSSLELGDSALYFCASSVDGGENQPQHFGDGTRLSIL.

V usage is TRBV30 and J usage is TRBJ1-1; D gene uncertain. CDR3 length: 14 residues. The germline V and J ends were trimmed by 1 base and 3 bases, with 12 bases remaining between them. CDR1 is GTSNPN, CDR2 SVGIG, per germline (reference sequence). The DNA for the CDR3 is TGTGCCTGGAGTGGCGGGTTTGGGTACACTGAAGCTTTCTTT. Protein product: CAWSGGFGYTEAFF.

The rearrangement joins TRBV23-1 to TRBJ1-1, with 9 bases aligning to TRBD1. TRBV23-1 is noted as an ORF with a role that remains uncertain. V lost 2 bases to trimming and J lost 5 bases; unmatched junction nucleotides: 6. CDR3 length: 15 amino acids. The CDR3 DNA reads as TGCGCCAGCAGTCAACTACAGGGGGCGCGTACTGAAGCTTTCTTT. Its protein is CASSQLQGARTEAFF.

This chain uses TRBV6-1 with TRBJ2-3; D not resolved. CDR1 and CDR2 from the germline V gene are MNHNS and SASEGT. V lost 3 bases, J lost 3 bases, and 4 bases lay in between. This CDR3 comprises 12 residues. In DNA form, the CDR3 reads TGTGCCAGCAGTGAGGGGACAGATACGCAGTATTTT. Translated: CASSEGTDTQYF.

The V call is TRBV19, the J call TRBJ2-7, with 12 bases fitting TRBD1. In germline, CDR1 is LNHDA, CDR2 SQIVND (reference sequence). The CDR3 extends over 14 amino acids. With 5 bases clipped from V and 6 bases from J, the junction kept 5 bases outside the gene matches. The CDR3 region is CASSPGTGGREQYF. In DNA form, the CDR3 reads TGTGCCAGTAGTCCCGGGACAGGGGGCCGCGAGCAGTACTTC. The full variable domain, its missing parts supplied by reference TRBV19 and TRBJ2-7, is DGGITQSPKYLFRKEGQNVTLSCEQNLNHDAMYWYRQDPGQGLRLIYYSQIVNDFQKGDIAEGYSVSREKKESFPLTVTSAQKNPTAFYLCASSPGTGGREQYFGPGTRLTVT.

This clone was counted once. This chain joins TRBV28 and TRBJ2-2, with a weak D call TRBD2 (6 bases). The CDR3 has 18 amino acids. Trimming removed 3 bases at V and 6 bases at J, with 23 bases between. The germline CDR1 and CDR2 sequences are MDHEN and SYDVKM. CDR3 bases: TGTGCCAGCAGTTTGTTCCTCGTGGGGGAGGTGAGAGCCGGGGAGCTGTTTTTT. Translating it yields CASSLFLVGEVRAGELFF.